These 20 T cell receptor beta chains were all obtained from the same sample, sequenced in a study of CD8 T cells in Susac syndrome. RNA was extracted with the RNeasy kit, and a quantity of roughly 0.45 to 1 ug was reverse transcribed using random hexamers. TCRdb fed the immunoSEQ multiplex PCR reads into MiXCR, producing one record per CDR3 protein. The sample shows about 400,000 distinct CDR3 sequences, 85% to 90% of them seen only once. The sequencing input was CD8+ T cells from PBMCs. Every receptor here comes from a human donor with multiple sclerosis.

This chain connects TRBV5-1 to TRBJ2-7; 11 bases map to TRBD1. Germline V CDR1 and CDR2: SGHRS, YFSETQ. Trimming took 3 bases from V and 5 from J; bases not matched to a gene: 10. The CDR3 spans 16 residues. CDR3 DNA: TGCGCCAGCAGCTCCCTCCGGGACAGGGGGAAAAACGAGCAGTACTTC. Encoded protein: CASSSLRDRGKNEQYF. The full variable domain, its missing parts supplied by reference TRBV5-1 and TRBJ2-7, is KAGVTQTPRYLIKTRGQQVTLSCSPISGHRSVSWYQQTPGQGLQFLFEYFSETQRNKGNFPGRFSGRQFSNSRSEMNVSTLELGDSALYLCASSSLRDRGKNEQYFGPGTRLTVT.

J is TRBJ1-2 and V is TRBV10-3, with D maybe TRBD1 (5 bases). The germline V and J ends were trimmed by 0 bases and 0 bases, with 11 bases remaining between them. The CDR3 contains 16 residues. The germline CDR1 and CDR2 sequences are ENHRY and SYGVKD. The CDR3 DNA reads as TGTGCCATCAGTGAGTCGTGGACGGGGGCTAACTATGGCTACACCTTC. Protein: CAISESWTGANYGYTF.

The CDR3 DNA reads as TGTGCCAGCAGCTCGGCCCGGGGGGAGAACACTGAAGCTTTCTTT. Protein sequence: CASSSARGENTEAFF. The chain joins TRBV7-9 to TRBJ1-1, with D perhaps TRBD1 (5 bases). V was cut by 4 bases and J by 1 base, with 13 bases left in between. Germline V gene data show CDR1 as SEHNR and CDR2 as FQNEAQ (reference sequence). CDR3 length: 15 residues.

The chain employs TRBV3-1 and TRBJ2-7; 16 nucleotides agree with TRBD2. CDR3 size: 16 residues. Germline values: CDR1 LGHDT, CDR2 YNNKEL (reference sequence). V lost 4 bases, J lost 6 bases, and 6 bases stayed unmatched. The CDR3 is CASSPGLAGGSLEQYF. The CDR3 DNA sequence: TGTGCCAGCAGCCCGGGACTAGCGGGAGGGTCACTCGAGCAGTACTTC.

The rearrangement links TRBV19 to TRBJ2-1, with D possibly matching TRBD2 (6 bases). Trimming cost V 3 bases and J 16 bases, with 16 bases left between them. CDR1 is LNHDA, CDR2 SQIVND, per germline (reference sequence). The CDR3 runs to 12 residues. The CDR3 DNA sequence: TGTGCCAGTAGTATCGGGGGACCCGGCCGCTTCTTC. Translation gives CASSIGGPGRFF.

J is TRBJ2-1 and V is TRBV4-1, with D unclear. The germline gives CDR1 MGHRA, CDR2 YSYEKL. The CDR3 has 15 amino acids. The V gene lost 1 base and the J gene lost 6 bases, with 13 bases spanning the gap. CDR3 sequence: CASSQAYQVSNEQFF. DNA of the CDR3: TGCGCCAGCAGCCAAGCTTACCAAGTGAGCAATGAGCAGTTCTTC.

This clonotype has just a few counts. The chain recombines TRBV9 with TRBJ2-2, with D perhaps matching TRBD2 (6 bases). V lost 7 bases and J lost 7, with 11 bases in between. There are 12 residues in the CDR3. In germline, CDR1 is SGDLS, CDR2 YYNGEE. CDR3 sequence: CASGGFGGELFF. As DNA, the CDR3 is TGTGCCAGCGGAGGGTTTGGCGGGGAGCTGTTTTTT.

The chain joins TRBV10-3 to TRBJ2-3; 7 nucleotides line up with TRBD1. This CDR3 comprises 16 residues. Germline CDR1 is ENHRY and CDR2 is SYGVKD. J gave up 2 bases and V 6 bases, and 11 bases lay outside the gene matches. The CDR3 protein is CAIRPWTGDHTDTQYF. The CDR3 region has the DNA TGTGCCATCAGACCATGGACAGGCGATCACACAGATACGCAGTATTTT.

This sequence joins TRBV30 and TRBJ1-2; D is ambiguous. The CDR3 loop spans 14 amino acids. Per the germline V gene, CDR1 is GTSNPN and CDR2 is SVGIG (reference sequence). Trimming took 3 bases from V and 3 from J, leaving 14 bases between them. The CDR3: CAWRSRNHYYGYTF. CDR3 coding DNA: TGTGCCTGGAGAAGCAGAAACCACTACTATGGCTACACCTTC.

The rearrangement joins TRBV27 to TRBJ1-1, with 9 positions matching TRBD1. CDR1 MNHEY and CDR2 SMNVEV come from the germline V gene (reference sequence). Unmatched junction bases numbered 6, after V lost 5 bases and J lost 11 bases. This CDR3 comprises 12 residues. CDR3 sequence reads: CASSGWDREAFF. The CDR3 nucleotides are TGTGCCAGCAGTGGCTGGGACAGGGAGGCTTTCTTT.

As DNA, the CDR3 is TGCGCCAGCAGCCTATATAGCGGGGGGCTCCAAGAGACCCAGTACTTC. This encodes CASSLYSGGLQETQYF. V usage is TRBV5-1 and J usage is TRBJ2-5, with 10 bases matching TRBD2. The CDR3 is 16 amino acids. CDR1 and CDR2 (germline): SGHRS, YFSETQ. The junction had 7 bases not matched to a gene; V was cut back by 4 bases and J by 1 base.

V usage is TRBV10-3 and J usage is TRBJ1-1, with D possibly TRBD1 on 6 matching bases. V lost 4 bases and J lost 4, with 13 bases in between. The CDR3 is made up of 14 amino acids. CDR1 ENHRY and CDR2 SYGVKD come from the germline V gene. In nucleotides, the CDR3 is TGTGCCATCAGTGGGGCAGGGGATGCCACTGAAGCTTTCTTT. Translating it yields CAISGAGDATEAFF.

The chain has TRBV27 and TRBJ2-1; no clear D gene. V was clipped by 2 bases and J by 9 bases, with 14 bases between them. This CDR3 comprises 14 residues. Germline V CDR1 and CDR2: MNHEY, SMNVEV (reference sequence). The DNA for the CDR3 is TGTGCCAGCAGTTTAGCCAGCGTAATTTCTGAGCAGTTCTTC. It specifies CASSLASVISEQFF.

The chain links TRBV18 to TRBJ2-3; D gene ambiguous. CDR3 length: 15 amino acids. With 0 bases removed from V and 1 base from J, the gap between germline ends came to 8 bases. From germline, CDR1 is KGHSH and CDR2 LQKENI. This CDR3 reads CASSPPDRRTDTQYF. The CDR3 coding sequence is TGTGCCAGCTCACCACCTGACCGACGCACAGATACGCAGTATTTT.

The rearrangement uses TRBV10-3 and TRBJ2-7; D perhaps matches TRBD2 (5 bases). The CDR3 runs 16 residues. V was pared by 2 bases and J by 4 bases, with 18 bases between. Germline values: CDR1 ENHRY, CDR2 SYGVKD. The CDR3, as DNA: TGTGCCATCAGTGAGACCCCGACCCGGCCGGGGTACGAGCAGTACTTC. Translating gives CAISETPTRPGYEQYF.

The rearrangement joins TRBV4-1 to TRBJ2-7; D is uncertain. There are 16 residues in the CDR3. Germline V CDR1 and CDR2: MGHRA, YSYEKL. Trimming removed 0 bases at V and 0 bases at J, with 12 bases between. Written as DNA, the CDR3 is TGCGCCAGCAGCCAAGATCCTCTCGGTAGCTCCTACGAGCAGTACTTC. Translation gives CASSQDPLGSSYEQYF.

The chain links TRBV7-9 to TRBJ2-3; 7 bases are shared with TRBD1. Germline CDR1 SEHNR, CDR2 FQNEAQ (reference sequence). The CDR3 contains 15 residues. J gave up 2 bases and V 7 bases, and 9 bases lay outside the gene matches. As DNA, the CDR3 is TGTGCCAGCAACCTCGGGACAGCCAACACAGATACGCAGTATTTT. This gives the protein CASNLGTANTDTQYF.

The chain couples TRBV13 to TRBJ2-7, with 7 bases identical to TRBD2. The CDR3 runs 14 residues. Trimming at V came to 5 bases and at J to 0 bases, leaving 4 bases not matched to a gene. Germline assignment: CDR1 PRHDT and CDR2 FYEKMQ (reference sequence). The CDR3 reads CASSKGGSSYEQYF. CDR3 in DNA: TGTGCCAGCAGCAAGGGCGGGAGCTCCTACGAGCAGTACTTC.

This rearrangement joins TRBV12-2 to TRBJ1-2; the table's D call, TRBD1, was not checked against the DNA. TRBV12-2 is a pseudogene locus. This CDR3 is built from 11 residues. CDR3 protein: CASRARYGYTF. The DNA of the CDR3 is TGTGCAAGTCGCGCCCGGTATGGCTACACCTTC.

The rearrangement joins TRBV12-3 or TRBV12-4 to TRBJ2-3; 7 bases are shared with TRBD1. The J segment lost 5 bases and the V segment lost 6 bases, leaving 11 bases of the junction unmatched. CDR3 length: 15 residues. CDR3 protein: CASSYRDRAQDTQYF. CDR3 DNA sequence: TGTGCCAGCAGCTACCGCGACAGGGCCCAAGATACGCAGTATTTT.